This paragraph covers one TCR beta chain sequence. Its antigen is still unknown. This sample is drawn from a study of blood T cells in healthy people across ages. Findings and limits, study-wide: The study lacked donor CMV status, which possibly confounded expanded clonotype changes. Age advanced and TCR beta diversity per million T cells fell, roughly linearly. Greater diversity and more naive CD4+ cells were seen in long-lived donors than in aged donors.

CDR1 is SQVTM, CDR2 ANQGSEA, per germline. Trimming removed 6 bases at V and 3 bases at J, with 11 bases between. This CDR3 spans 12 amino acids. Together with a sample-barcoded 5' primer, a J-beta primer mix was included in a second PCR lasting roughly 6 to 12 cycles. TCRdb used MiXCR to reprocess the 5' RACE reads, holding one entry per CDR3 protein. The sample has roughly 1 million distinct CDR3 sequences; about 23% are singletons. These data also featured in a second study, about T cells of mothers and their children. That report adds: For each mother, over 9.5 million TCR beta CDR3 reads were obtained, and for each child, roughly 2.8 million.

The TCR sequence derives from a girl aged 2 to 9 in good health. Sequencing input: blood. The V and J genes are TRBV29-1 and TRBJ1-1, with no clear D. CDR3: CSVETKYTEAFF. The CDR3 DNA is TGCAGCGTAGAGACAAAATACACTGAAGCTTTCTTT.